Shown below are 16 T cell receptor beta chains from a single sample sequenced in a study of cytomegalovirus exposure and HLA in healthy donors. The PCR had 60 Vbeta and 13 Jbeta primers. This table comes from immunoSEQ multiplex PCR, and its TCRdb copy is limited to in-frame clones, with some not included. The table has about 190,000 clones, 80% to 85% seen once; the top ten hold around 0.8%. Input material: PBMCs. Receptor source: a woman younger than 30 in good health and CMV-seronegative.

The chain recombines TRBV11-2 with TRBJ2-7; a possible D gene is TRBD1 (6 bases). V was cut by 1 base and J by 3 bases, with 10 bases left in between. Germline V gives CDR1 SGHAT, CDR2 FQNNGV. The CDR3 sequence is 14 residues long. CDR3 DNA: TGTGCCAGCAGCTTAGTGCAGGGGAGCTACGAGCAGTACTTC. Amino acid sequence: CASSLVQGSYEQYF. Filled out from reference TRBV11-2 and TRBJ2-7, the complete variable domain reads EAGVAQSPRYKIIEKRQSVAFWCNPISGHATLYWYQQILGQGPKLLIQFQNNGVVDDSQLPKDRFSAERLKGVDSTLKIQPAKLEDSAVYLCASSLVQGSYEQYFGPGTRLTVT.

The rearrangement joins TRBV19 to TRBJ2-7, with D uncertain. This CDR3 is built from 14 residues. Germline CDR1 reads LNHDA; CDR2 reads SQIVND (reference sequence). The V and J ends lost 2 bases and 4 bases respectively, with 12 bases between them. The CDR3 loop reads CASSITRSGYEQYF. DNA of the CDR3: TGTGCCAGTAGTATAACCAGATCGGGTTACGAGCAGTACTTC.

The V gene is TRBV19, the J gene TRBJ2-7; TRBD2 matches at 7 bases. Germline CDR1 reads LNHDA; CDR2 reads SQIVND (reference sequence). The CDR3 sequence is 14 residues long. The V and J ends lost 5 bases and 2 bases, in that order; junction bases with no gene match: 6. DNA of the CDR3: TGTGCCAGTAGTCCCCGACTAGCTGCCTACGAGCAGTACTTC. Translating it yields CASSPRLAAYEQYF. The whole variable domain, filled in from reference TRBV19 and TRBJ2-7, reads DGGITQSPKYLFRKEGQNVTLSCEQNLNHDAMYWYRQDPGQGLRLIYYSQIVNDFQKGDIAEGYSVSREKKESFPLTVTSAQKNPTAFYLCASSPRLAAYEQYFGPGTRLTVT.

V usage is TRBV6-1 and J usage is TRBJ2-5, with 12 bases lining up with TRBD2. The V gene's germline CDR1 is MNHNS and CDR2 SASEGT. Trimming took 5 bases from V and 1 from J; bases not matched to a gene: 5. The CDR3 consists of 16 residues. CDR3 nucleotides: TGTGCCAGCAGTAAAGGACTAGCGGGGATCCAAGAGACCCAGTACTTC. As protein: CASSKGLAGIQETQYF.

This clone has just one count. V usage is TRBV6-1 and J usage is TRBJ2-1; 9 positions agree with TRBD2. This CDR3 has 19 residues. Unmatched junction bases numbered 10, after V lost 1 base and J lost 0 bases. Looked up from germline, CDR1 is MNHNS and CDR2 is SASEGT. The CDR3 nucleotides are TGTGCCAGCAGTGAAGAAGGACGAGCGGGAGGCAGCTCCTACAATGAGCAGTTCTTC. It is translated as CASSEEGRAGGSSYNEQFF.

CDR3 sequence (DNA): TGCAGCGTTGAAGAGGGGGCGAACACTGAAGCTTTCTTT. Translation: CSVEEGANTEAFF. The V gene is TRBV29-1, the J gene TRBJ1-1; D is perhaps TRBD1 (6 bases). The CDR3 length is 13 residues. Germline CDR1 and CDR2: SQVTM and ANQGSEA. V lost 0 bases and J 1 base, leaving 6 bases between the germline ends.

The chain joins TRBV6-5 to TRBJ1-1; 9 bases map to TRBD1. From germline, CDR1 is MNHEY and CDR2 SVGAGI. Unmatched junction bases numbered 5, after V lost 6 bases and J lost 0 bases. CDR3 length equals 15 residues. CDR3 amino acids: CASRSGTGMNTEAFF. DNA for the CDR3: TGTGCCAGCAGGAGTGGGACAGGGATGAACACTGAAGCTTTCTTT.

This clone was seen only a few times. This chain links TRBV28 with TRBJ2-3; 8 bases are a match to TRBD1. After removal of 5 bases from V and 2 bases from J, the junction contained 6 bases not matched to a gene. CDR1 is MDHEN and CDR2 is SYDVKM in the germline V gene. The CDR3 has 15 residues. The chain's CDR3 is CASSAGQGDTDTQYF. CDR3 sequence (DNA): TGTGCCAGCAGTGCCGGACAGGGCGACACAGATACGCAGTATTTT.

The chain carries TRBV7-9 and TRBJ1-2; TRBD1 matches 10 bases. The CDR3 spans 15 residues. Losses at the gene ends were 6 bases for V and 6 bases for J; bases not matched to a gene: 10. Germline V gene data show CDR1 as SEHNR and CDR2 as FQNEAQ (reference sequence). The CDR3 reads CASRSPGQGNNGYTF. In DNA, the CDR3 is TGTGCCAGCAGGAGTCCGGGACAGGGGAACAATGGCTACACCTTC.

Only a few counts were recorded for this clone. DNA for the CDR3: TGTGCCAGTAGTCCATTAAGGGGCCATGAGCAGTTCTTC. Its translation: CASSPLRGHEQFF. The chain employs TRBV19 and TRBJ2-1; D possibly corresponds to TRBD1 (5 bases). The germline gives CDR1 LNHDA, CDR2 SQIVND (reference sequence). V shed 5 bases and J shed 8 bases, with 13 bases lying between them. The CDR3 totals 13 residues.

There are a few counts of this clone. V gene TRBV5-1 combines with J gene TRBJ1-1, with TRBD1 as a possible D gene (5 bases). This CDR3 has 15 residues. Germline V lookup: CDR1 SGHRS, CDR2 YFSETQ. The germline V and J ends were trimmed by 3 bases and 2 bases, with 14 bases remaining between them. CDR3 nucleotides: TGCGCCAGCAGCTCCCTGACAGATAGAAACACTGAAGCTTTCTTT. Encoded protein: CASSSLTDRNTEAFF.

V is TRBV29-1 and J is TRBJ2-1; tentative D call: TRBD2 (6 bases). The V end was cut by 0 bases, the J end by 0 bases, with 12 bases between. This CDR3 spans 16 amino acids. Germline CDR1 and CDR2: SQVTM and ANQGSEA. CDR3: CSVEDQGGSSYNEQFF. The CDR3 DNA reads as TGCAGCGTTGAAGATCAAGGAGGGAGCTCCTACAATGAGCAGTTCTTC.

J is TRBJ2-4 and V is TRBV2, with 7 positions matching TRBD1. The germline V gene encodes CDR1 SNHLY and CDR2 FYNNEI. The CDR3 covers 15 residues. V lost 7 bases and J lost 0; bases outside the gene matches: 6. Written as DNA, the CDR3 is TGTGCCAGCACCACAGGGGTTTTAGCCAAAAACATTCAGTACTTC. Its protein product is CASTTGVLAKNIQYF.

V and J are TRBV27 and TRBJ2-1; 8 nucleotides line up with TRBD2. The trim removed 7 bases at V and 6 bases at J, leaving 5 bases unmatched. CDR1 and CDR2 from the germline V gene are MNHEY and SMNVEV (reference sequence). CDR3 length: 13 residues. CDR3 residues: CASTGLGSNEQFF. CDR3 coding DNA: TGTGCCAGCACGGGACTAGGAAGCAATGAGCAGTTCTTC.

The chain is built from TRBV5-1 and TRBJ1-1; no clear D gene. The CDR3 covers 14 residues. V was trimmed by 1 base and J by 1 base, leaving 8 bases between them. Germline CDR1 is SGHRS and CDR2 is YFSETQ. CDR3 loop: CASSLRGGNTEAFF. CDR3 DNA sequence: TGCGCCAGCAGCTTGCGGGGAGGGAACACTGAAGCTTTCTTT.

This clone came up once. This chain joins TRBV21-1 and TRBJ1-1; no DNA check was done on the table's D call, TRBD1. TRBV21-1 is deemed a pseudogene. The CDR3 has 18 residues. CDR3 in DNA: TGTGCCAGCAGCAAGAGGGGTCAGGGGGCGCGGTCACGATCTGAAGCTTTCTTT. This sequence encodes CASSKRGQGARSRSEAFF.